These T cell receptor beta chains were read from a single sample in a study of identical twins. One entry per CDR3 protein results from TCRdb running MiXCR on the 5' RACE reads. The table lists 1,800,000 or so distinct CDR3 sequences, under 35% of them singletons. The sequenced sample consisted of cord blood. The receptors were gathered from a newborn girl in good health. Both conserved end residues are part of each CDR3. Each record gives: D gene, J gene, V gene, clone size, CDR3 protein, CDR3 DNA. A D gene is named only where the DNA matches it firmly. Some rows have no size entry. The others give once, few or many, or a class for an expanded clone.

>NA|TRBJ2-7|TRBV10-3|NA
CAISEGDRGLWEQYF
TGTGCCATCAGTGAGGGGGACCGAGGTCTGTGGGAGCAGTACTTC
>NA|TRBJ2-7|TRBV21-1|NA
CAMLTGGPYEQYF
TGTGCCATGCTTACAGGGGGCCCCTACGAGCAGTACTTC
>NA|TRBJ2-1|TRBV2|NA
CASRYSGWQFF
TGTGCCAGCAGATATTCAGGGTGGCAGTTCTTC
>NA|TRBJ2-7|TRBV12-3/TRBV12-4|NA
CASSPRTRGDEQSF
TGTGCCAGCAGTCCCCGGACTAGGGGGGATGAGCAGTCCTTC
>NA|TRBJ2-7|TRBV29-1|few
CSVELGYNEQYF
TGCAGCGTTGAATTAGGGTACAATGAGCAGTACTTC
>NA|TRBJ2-1|TRBV5-1|NA
CASSQAESYNEQFF
TGCGCCAGCAGCCAGGCGGAGTCCTACAATGAGCAGTTCTTC
>TRBD1|TRBJ2-7|TRBV6-6|NA
CASSYPPGQGIYEQYF
TGTGCCAGTAGTTACCCACCCGGACAGGGGATCTACGAGCAGTACTTC
>NA|TRBJ2-7|TRBV18|few
CASSPKVSPYEQYF
TGTGCCAGCTCACCAAAAGTTAGCCCCTACGAGCAGTACTTC
>TRBD2|TRBJ2-1|TRBV24-1|NA
CATSDLAGARNEQFF
TGTGCCACCAGTGACTTAGCGGGAGCAAGGAATGAGCAGTTCTTC
>NA|TRBJ1-6|TRBV27|NA
CASSLAWGAFNSPLHF
TGTGCCAGCAGTCTGGCCTGGGGGGCTTTCAATTCACCCCTCCACTTT
>NA|TRBJ2-3|TRBV25-1|few
CASSESSRPSTDTQYF
TGTGCCAGCAGTGAAAGCAGCCGCCCTAGCACAGATACGCAGTATTTT
>TRBD2|TRBJ2-1|TRBV20-1|NA
CSATPLGGRAIRQFF
TGCAGTGCTACCCCTTTGGGCGGGAGAGCCATCCGGCAGTTCTTC
>TRBD1|TRBJ1-5|TRBV6-1|NA
CASRQGGRQPQHF
TGTGCCAGCAGGCAGGGGGGTAGGCAGCCCCAGCATTTT
>NA|TRBJ2-1|TRBV9|NA
CASSISWFSSYNEQFF
TGTGCCAGCAGCATTTCGTGGTTTAGCTCCTACAATGAGCAGTTCTTC
>NA|TRBJ1-5|TRBV10-3|many
CAITDRSNQPQHF
TGTGCCATCACCGACAGGAGCAATCAGCCCCAGCATTTT
>NA|TRBJ2-3|TRBV11-2|NA
CASSSGMDTQYF
TGTGCCAGCAGCTCAGGGATGGATACGCAGTATTTT